This T cell receptor (beta chain) was documented in a study of vaccination effects on CD4 cells after COVID-19. Here immunoSEQ multiplex PCR was the method, and the copy in TCRdb shows in-frame clones only, minus some. This sample has 12,000 to 15,000 clones, with roughly four fifths found just once. Germline V CDR1 and CDR2: SGHTA, FQGTGA. V lost 1 base, J lost 10 bases, and 8 bases lay in between. The CDR3 extends over 13 amino acids. A few counts support this clone. Its cognate antigen is unknown. Antigen-specific CD4+ T cell clonotypes were called by their expansion after viral peptide-pool culture in ViraFEST. When ten to eleven days of culture had elapsed, CD4+ T cells were isolated. PCR-confirmed SARS-CoV-2 infection occurred in the person between March and December 2020. Two-dose BNT162b2 or mRNA-1273 vaccination was given to participants.

This specimen consisted of CD4+ T cells from PBMCs cultured with HCoV-NL63 spike peptides, obtained after COVID-19 vaccination. The clonotype originates from a human donor who had a prior SARS-CoV-2 infection. The V and J genes are TRBV7-3 and TRBJ1-6; D is ambiguous. As DNA, the CDR3 is TGTGCCAGCAGCTTAAACAGCGACTCACCCCTCCACTTT. Translation: CASSLNSDSPLHF.